This record looks at one TCR beta chain sequence and its context. Antigen unknown. The CDR3 covers 14 residues. Germline V gene sequence: CDR1 SEHNR, CDR2 FQNEAQ (reference sequence). V lost 5 bases, J lost 10 bases, and 8 bases stayed unmatched. This sample is part of a study of T cell responses to AZD1222 COVID-19 vaccine. Broader study findings: CD4 TCRs associated with vaccination spanned spike, dominating at 160-218 and 743-854. Receipt of two AZD1222 doses was followed by a rise in Spike-specific TCR breadth and depth.

Measured with immunoSEQ multiplex PCR; TCRdb has only the in-frame clones, and not every one. The sample includes 80,000 to 95,000 clones, 78% of them seen just once. The input for sequencing was peripheral blood, taken on day 0 of AZD1222 vaccination. The sequence was collected from an adult in good health. The chain employs TRBV7-9 and TRBJ1-6; 7 nucleotides line up with TRBD1. In DNA, the CDR3 is TGTGCCAGCAGCCCACAGGGGACTGGCTCACCCCTCCACTTT. It translates to CASSPQGTGSPLHF.